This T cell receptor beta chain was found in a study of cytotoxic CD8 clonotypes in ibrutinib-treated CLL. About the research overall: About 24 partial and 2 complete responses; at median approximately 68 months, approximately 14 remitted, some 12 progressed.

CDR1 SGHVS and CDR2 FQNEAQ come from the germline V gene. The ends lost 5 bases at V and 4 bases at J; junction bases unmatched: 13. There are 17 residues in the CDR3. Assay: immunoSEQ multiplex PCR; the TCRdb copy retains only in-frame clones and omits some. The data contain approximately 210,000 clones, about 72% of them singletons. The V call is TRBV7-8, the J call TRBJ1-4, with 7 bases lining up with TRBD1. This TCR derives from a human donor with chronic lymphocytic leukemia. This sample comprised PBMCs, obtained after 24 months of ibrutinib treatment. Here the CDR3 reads CASSPRRVRDSNEKLFF. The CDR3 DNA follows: TGTGCCAGCAGCCCAAGACGTGTTCGGGACAGTAATGAAAAACTGTTTTTT.